The 5 T cell receptor beta chains given below trace back to one sample, sequenced in a study of T cell responses to AZD1222 COVID-19 vaccine. Clones were read by immunoSEQ multiplex PCR, and TCRdb kept only the in-frame ones, dropping some. The data contain around 67,000 clones, roughly four fifths of them singletons. The input for sequencing was peripheral blood, taken 28 days after the second AZD1222 dose. The receptors come from an adult who received the AZD1222 COVID-19 vaccine.

The chain carries TRBV21-1 and TRBJ2-4. TRBV21-1 is reported as a pseudogene. The CDR3 sequence is 21 residues long. CDR3 DNA sequence: TGTGCCAGCAGCAAAGCTTGGGTCCCCATTGATCCAAACCTAGCCAAAAACATTCAGTACTTC. Protein sequence: CASSKAWVPIDPNLAKNIQYF.

This chain joins TRBV27 and TRBJ1-6; tentative D call: TRBD1 (5 bases). V lost 6 bases and J lost 0, with 9 bases in between. The CDR3 is made up of 15 amino acids. CDR1 and CDR2 from the germline V gene are MNHEY and SMNVEV (reference sequence). The CDR3 coding sequence is TGTGCCAGCAGGGGGGGGAGCTCCTATAATTCACCCCTCCACTTT. This sequence encodes CASRGGSSYNSPLHF.

The chain is built from TRBV6-5 and TRBJ2-3; D gene uncertain. CDR1 and CDR2 from the germline V gene are MNHEY and SVGAGI. V lost 2 bases and J 0 bases, leaving 12 bases between the germline ends. CDR3 length: 16 residues. CDR3 sequence (DNA): TGTGCCAGCAGTTACCTGGGTACAACTAGCACAGATACGCAGTATTTT. Its protein product is CASSYLGTTSTDTQYF.

CDR3: CSVKGGGSTEAFF. CDR3 DNA sequence: TGCAGCGTTAAGGGCGGCGGTAGCACTGAAGCTTTCTTT. This sequence joins TRBV29-1 and TRBJ1-1; D not certain. Trimming left V 5 bases short and J 4 bases short, with 14 bases between. The CDR3 spans 13 residues. The V gene's germline CDR1 is SQVTM and CDR2 ANQGSEA.

This clone was found a few times. This chain connects TRBV4-2 to TRBJ1-1, with D uncertain. Germline V lookup: CDR1 LGHNA, CDR2 YNFKEQ. This CDR3 contains 13 residues. The V gene lost 0 bases and the J gene lost 0 bases, with 2 bases spanning the gap. The CDR3 spells CASSQEMNTEAFF. DNA of the CDR3: TGTGCCAGCAGCCAAGAGATGAACACTGAAGCTTTCTTT.